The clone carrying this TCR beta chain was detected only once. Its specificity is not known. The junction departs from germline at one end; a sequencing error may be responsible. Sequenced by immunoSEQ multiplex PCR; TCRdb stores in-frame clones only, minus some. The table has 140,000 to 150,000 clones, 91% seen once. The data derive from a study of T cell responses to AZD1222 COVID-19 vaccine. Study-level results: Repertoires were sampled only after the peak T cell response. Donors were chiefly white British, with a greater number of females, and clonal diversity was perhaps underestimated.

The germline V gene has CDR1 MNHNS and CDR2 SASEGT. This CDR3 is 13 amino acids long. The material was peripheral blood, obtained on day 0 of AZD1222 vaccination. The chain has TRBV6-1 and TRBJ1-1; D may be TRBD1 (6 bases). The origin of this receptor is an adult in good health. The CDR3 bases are TGTGCCAGCACTGAACAGGGTTTCACTGAAGCTTTCTTT. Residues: CASTEQGFTEAFF.